Listed here are 2 T cell receptor beta chains from one sample, sequenced in a study of T-cell reconstitution after alpha-beta-depleted transplantation in children. Using unique molecular identifiers, the investigators prepared the TCRbeta library. TCRdb re-called the PCR reads with MiXCR, one entry per CDR3 protein. This sample carries around 450,000 distinct CDR3 sequences, under 12% of them seen once, and the ten largest clones take about 2%. The sequences come from PBMCs, collected before TCRalphabeta/CD19-depleted stem cell transplant. These receptors all stem from a child aged 2 to 9 with inherited bone marrow failure, due to receive a stem cell transplant.

This clonotype was recorded many times. J is TRBJ2-7 and V is TRBV5-1; no reliable D call. Germline loops: CDR1 SGHRS, CDR2 YFSETQ. The CDR3 spans 13 residues. V was shortened by 4 bases and J by 1 base, with 9 bases between the two germline ends. CDR3 sequence: CASSDDRSYEQYF. The CDR3 nucleotides are TGCGCCAGCAGCGACGATAGATCCTACGAGCAGTACTTC.

At least ten counts were recorded for this clonotype. The rearrangement uses TRBV30 and TRBJ2-7; TRBD2 might be the D (5 bases). The CDR3 length is 14 residues. Germline values: CDR1 GTSNPN, CDR2 SVGIG (reference sequence). Trimming stripped 3 bases from V and 5 bases from J, with 17 bases between. CDR3 residues: CAWRDVRGVDEQYF. CDR3 DNA sequence: TGTGCCTGGAGAGATGTACGGGGAGTGGACGAGCAGTACTTC.